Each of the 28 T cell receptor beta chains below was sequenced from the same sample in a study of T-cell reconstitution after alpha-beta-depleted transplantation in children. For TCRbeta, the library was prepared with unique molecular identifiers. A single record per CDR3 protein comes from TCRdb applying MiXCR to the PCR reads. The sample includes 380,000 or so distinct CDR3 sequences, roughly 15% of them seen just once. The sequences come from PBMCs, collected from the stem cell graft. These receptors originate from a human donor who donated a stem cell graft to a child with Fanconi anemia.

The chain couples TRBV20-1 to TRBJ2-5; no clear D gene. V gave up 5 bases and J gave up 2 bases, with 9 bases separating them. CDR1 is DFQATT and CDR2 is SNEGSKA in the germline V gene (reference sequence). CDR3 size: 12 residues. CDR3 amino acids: CSAGNQQETQYF. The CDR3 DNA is TGCAGTGCTGGTAACCAGCAAGAGACCCAGTACTTC.

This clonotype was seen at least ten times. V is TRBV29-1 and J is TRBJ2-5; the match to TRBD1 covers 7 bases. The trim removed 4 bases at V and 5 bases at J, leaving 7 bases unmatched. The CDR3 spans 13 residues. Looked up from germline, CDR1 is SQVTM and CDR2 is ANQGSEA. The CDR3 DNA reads TGCAGCGTTGGTAGACAGGGCCGGGAGACCCAGTACTTC. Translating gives CSVGRQGRETQYF.

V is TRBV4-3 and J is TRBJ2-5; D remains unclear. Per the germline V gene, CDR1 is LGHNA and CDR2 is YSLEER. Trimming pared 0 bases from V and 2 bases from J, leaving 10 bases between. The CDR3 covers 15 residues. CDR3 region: CASSQEVSQQETQYF. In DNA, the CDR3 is TGCGCCAGCAGCCAAGAGGTATCACAGCAAGAGACCCAGTACTTC.

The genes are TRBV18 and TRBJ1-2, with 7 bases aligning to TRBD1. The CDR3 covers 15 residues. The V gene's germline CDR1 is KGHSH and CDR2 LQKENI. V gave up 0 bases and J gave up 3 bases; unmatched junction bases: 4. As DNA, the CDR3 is TGTGCCAGCTCACCACCGGGCAGGGGGTACTATGGCTACACCTTC. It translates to CASSPPGRGYYGYTF.

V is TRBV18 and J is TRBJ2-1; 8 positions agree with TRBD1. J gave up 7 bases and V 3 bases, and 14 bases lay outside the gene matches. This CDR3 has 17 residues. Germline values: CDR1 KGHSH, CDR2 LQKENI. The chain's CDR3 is CASSPHEWGQDPNEQFF. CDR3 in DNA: TGTGCCAGCTCACCTCACGAATGGGGACAGGACCCTAATGAGCAGTTCTTC.

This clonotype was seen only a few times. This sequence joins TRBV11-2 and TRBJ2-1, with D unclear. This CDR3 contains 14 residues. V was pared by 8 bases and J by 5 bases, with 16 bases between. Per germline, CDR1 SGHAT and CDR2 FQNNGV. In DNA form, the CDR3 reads TGTGCCAGCGGCGCCTTGGACGGCAACAATGAGCAGTTCTTC. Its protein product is CASGALDGNNEQFF.

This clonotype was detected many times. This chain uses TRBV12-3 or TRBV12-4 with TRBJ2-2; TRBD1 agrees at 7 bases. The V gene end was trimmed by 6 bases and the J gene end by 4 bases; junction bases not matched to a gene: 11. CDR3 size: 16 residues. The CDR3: CASSPHGQDFTGELFF. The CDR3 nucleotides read TGTGCCAGCAGCCCCCATGGACAGGATTTCACCGGGGAGCTGTTTTTT.

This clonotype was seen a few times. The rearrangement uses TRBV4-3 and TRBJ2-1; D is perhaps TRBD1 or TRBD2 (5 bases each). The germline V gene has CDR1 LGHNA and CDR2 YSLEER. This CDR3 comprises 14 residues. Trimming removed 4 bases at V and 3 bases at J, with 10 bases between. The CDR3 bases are TGCGCCAGCAGCCCCCGAGGGGACTACAATGAGCAGTTCTTC. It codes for CASSPRGDYNEQFF.

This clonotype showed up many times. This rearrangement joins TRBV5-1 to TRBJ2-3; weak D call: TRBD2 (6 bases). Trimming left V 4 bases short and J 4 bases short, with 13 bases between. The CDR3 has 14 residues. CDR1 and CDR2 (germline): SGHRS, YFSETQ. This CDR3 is CASSLDSGADTQYF. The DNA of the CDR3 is TGCGCCAGCAGCCTGGATTCGGGGGCAGATACGCAGTATTTT.

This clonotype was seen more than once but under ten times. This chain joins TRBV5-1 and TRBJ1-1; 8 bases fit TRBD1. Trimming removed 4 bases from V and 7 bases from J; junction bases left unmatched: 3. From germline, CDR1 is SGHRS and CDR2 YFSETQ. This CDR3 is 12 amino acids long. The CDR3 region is CASSQGAREAFF. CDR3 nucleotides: TGCGCCAGCAGCCAGGGGGCCCGTGAAGCTTTCTTT.

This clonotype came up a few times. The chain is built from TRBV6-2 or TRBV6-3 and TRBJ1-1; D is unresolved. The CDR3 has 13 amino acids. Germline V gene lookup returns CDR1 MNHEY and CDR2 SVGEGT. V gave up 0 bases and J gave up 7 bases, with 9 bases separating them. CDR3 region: CASSYSSRSEAFF. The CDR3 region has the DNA TGTGCCAGCAGTTACTCTTCCCGGAGTGAAGCTTTCTTT.

CDR3 nucleotides: TGCGCCAGCAGCTTGGCCCTGGGCTCGGGGGAGCTGTTTTTT. It translates to CASSLALGSGELFF. The chain combines TRBV5-1 with TRBJ2-2; D gene uncertain. The germline V gene encodes CDR1 SGHRS and CDR2 YFSETQ. V was pared by 0 bases and J by 8 bases, with 11 bases between. This CDR3 is built from 14 residues.

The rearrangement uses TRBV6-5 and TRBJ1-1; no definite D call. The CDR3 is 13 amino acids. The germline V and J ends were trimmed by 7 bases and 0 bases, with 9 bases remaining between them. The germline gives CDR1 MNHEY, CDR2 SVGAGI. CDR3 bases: TGTGCCAGCACCCGACCGATGAACACTGAAGCTTTCTTT. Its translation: CASTRPMNTEAFF.

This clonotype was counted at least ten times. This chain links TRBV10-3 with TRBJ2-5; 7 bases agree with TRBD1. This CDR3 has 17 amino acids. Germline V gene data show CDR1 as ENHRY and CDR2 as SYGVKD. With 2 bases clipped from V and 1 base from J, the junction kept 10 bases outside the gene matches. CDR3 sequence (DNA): TGTGCCATCAGTGAGGGTTCCGGGACAGTCCTCCAAGAGACCCAGTACTTC. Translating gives CAISEGSGTVLQETQYF.

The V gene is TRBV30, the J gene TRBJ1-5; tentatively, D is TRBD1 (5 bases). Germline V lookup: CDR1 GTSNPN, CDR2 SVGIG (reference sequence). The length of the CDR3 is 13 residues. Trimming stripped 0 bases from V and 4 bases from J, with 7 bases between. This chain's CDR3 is CAWSVEGNQPQHF. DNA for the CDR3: TGTGCCTGGAGTGTAGAGGGGAATCAGCCCCAGCATTTT.

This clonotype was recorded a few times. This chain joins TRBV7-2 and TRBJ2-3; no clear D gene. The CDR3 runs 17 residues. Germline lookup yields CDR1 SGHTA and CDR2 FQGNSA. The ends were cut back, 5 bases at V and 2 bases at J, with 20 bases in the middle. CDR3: CASSPQAVAGFTDTQYF. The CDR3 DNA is TGTGCCAGCAGCCCTCAAGCAGTGGCAGGCTTCACAGATACGCAGTATTTT.

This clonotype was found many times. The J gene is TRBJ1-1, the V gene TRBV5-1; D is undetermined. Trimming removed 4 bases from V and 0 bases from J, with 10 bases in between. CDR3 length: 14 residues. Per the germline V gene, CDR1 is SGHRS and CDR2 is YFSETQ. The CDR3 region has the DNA TGCGCCAGCAGCCTTGGACTATTGAACACTGAAGCTTTCTTT. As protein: CASSLGLLNTEAFF. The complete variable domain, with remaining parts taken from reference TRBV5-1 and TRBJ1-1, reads KAGVTQTPRYLIKTRGQQVTLSCSPISGHRSVSWYQQTPGQGLQFLFEYFSETQRNKGNFPGRFSGRQFSNSRSEMNVSTLELGDSALYLCASSLGLLNTEAFFGQGTRLTVV.

The CDR3 is CASSDIGFRETQYF. The DNA for the CDR3 is TGTGCCAGCTCTGACATCGGATTTAGGGAGACCCAGTACTTC. This sequence joins TRBV7-9 and TRBJ2-5, with no clear D. V gave up 8 bases and J gave up 5 bases, with 18 bases separating them. The CDR3 has 14 residues. Germline V gene lookup returns CDR1 SEHNR and CDR2 FQNEAQ (reference sequence).

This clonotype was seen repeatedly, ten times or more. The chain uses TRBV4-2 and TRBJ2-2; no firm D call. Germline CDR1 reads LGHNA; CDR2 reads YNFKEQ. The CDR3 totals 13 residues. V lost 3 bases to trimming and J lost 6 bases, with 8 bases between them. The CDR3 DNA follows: TGTGCCAGCAGCCAGGAGACTGCCGGGGAGCTGTTTTTT. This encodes CASSQETAGELFF.

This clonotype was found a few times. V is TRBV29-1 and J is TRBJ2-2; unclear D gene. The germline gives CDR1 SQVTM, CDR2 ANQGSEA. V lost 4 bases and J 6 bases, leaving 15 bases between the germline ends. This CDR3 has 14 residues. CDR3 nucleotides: TGCAGCGTTGCCAATCCCTACCCCCCCGGGGAGCTGTTTTTT. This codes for CSVANPYPPGELFF.

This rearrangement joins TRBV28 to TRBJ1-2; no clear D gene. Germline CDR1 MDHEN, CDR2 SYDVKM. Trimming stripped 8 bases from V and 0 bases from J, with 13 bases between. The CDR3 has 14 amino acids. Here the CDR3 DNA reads TGTGCCAGCGGTCCTCTTTTGGCTAACTATGGCTACACCTTC. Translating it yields CASGPLLANYGYTF.

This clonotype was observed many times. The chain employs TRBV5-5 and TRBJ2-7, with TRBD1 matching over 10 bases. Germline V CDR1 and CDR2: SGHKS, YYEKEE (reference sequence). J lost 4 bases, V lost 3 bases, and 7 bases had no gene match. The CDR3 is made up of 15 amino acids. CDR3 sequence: CASSSPGQGNYEQYF. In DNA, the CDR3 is TGTGCCAGCAGCTCTCCGGGACAGGGGAATTACGAGCAGTACTTC.

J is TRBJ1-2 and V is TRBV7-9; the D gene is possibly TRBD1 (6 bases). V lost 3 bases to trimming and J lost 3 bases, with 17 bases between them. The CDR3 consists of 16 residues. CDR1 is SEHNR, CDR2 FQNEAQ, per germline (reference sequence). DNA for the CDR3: TGTGCCAGCAGCTTCGGGTCGAACAGGGTTGACTATGGCTACACCTTC. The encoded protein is CASSFGSNRVDYGYTF. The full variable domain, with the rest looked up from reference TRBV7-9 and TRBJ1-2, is DTGVSQNPRHKITKRGQNVTFRCDPISEHNRLYWYRQTLGQGPEFLTYFQNEAQLEKSRLLSDRFSAERPKGSFSTLEIQRTEQGDSAMYLCASSFGSNRVDYGYTFGSGTRLTVV.

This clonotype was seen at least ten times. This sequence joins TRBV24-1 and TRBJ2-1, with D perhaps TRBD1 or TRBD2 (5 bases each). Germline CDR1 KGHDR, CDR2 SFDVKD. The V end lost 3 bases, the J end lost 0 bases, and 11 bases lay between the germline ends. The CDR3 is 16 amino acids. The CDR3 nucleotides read TGTGCCACCAGTGATAGGGACGCGAGCTCCTACAATGAGCAGTTCTTC. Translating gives CATSDRDASSYNEQFF.

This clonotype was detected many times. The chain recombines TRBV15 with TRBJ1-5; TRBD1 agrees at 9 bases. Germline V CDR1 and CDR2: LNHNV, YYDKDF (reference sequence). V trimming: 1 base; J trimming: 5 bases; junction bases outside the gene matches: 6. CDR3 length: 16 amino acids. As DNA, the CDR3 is TGTGCCACCAGCAGAGCTGGGACAGGGACCCATCAGCCCCAGCATTTT. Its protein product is CATSRAGTGTHQPQHF.

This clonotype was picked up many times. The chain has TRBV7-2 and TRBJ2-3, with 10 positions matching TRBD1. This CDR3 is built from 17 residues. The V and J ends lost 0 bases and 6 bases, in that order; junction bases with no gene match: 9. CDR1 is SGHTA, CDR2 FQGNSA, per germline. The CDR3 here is CASSLAVGTGVQDTQYF. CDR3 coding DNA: TGTGCCAGCAGCTTAGCGGTTGGGACAGGGGTTCAGGATACGCAGTATTTT.

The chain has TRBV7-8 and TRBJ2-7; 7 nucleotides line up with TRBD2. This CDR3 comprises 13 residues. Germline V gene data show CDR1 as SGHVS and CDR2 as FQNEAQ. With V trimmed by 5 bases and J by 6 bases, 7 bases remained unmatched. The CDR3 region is CASSAYPGGEQYV. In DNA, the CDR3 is TGTGCCAGCAGCGCATACCCGGGGGGCGAGCAGTACGTC.

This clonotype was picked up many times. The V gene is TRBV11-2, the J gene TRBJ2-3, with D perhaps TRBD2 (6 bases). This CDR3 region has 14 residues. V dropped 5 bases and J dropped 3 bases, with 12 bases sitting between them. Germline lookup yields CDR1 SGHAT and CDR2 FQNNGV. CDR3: CASSPGAGTDTQYF. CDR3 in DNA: TGTGCCAGCAGCCCCGGGGCGGGGACAGATACGCAGTATTTT.